This T cell receptor beta chain was recovered during a study of T cells after yellow fever vaccination (dated by TCRdb to between 2018 and 2020). Describing the broader study: The SMART-Seq v4 Ultra Low Input RNA kit was used to prepare libraries from fractions with low cell numbers. To track T-cell clones before and after primary and booster YFV17D yellow fever vaccination, bulk TCR alpha and beta repertoires were sequenced longitudinally. Two healthy male donors made up the cohort, one aged 18 to 30 years and the other aged 30 to 39 years. Blood was collected at multiple timepoints before and after primary and secondary immunization, and bulk PBMC replicates and cell subsets were isolated. The study at large found these results: Only two donors were included in the study, so the extent to which the findings can be generalized is limited. A small fraction of clonotypes showed up in both the CD4 and CD8 compartments, probably as a result of convergent recombination. Compared with the primary T-cell response, the secondary T-cell response was faster but weaker, reaching its peak on day 5 rather than on day 15. Computational filtering was needed because FACS-sorted repertoires could contain abundant contaminating clonotypes from the bulk population. After the booster, most clones that had expanded after primary vaccination were detected again (over 95% of CD4 and more than 80% of CD8), suggesting broad maintenance of memory.

Note on this clonotype: Its binding antigen is unknown. No qualities accompany the bases; no much larger clone lies one base away.

What the treatment or condition label conveys for this sample: live attenuated yellow fever vaccine strain. A standard Ficoll-Paque protocol was used to isolate PBMCs from peripheral blood. Dynabeads CD4 and CD8 positive selection kits were used to isolate CD4 and CD8 T-cell fractions. TriZol was used to extract RNA from bulk PBMCs, CD4 and CD8 fractions, and dextramer-positive and dextramer-negative fractions. The junction shows trimming of 4 bases on V and 2 bases on J, plus 8 bases between the germline ends. The cysteine opens and the phenylalanine closes a CDR3 of 12 amino acids. Only the CDR3 DNA is retained, 36 bases long and in frame from the first base. Sequences DFQATT (CDR1) and SNEGSKA (CDR2) are obtained from the germline V gene (reference sequence). Sequenced on an Illumina NovaSeq 6000. TCR cDNA was synthesized by 5'RACE template switching, which introduced a universal primer site and unique molecular identifiers. cDNA synthesis was primed from both the TCR alpha and TCR beta constant segments. Library amplification used two PCR steps, and the second PCR step added sample barcodes and sequencing adapters. Sequencing of libraries was performed on Illumina HiSeq 2500 (2x100 bp) or NovaSeq (2x150 bp). In the authors' own workflow: Demultiplexing of reads and collapsing into UMI consensus sequences were performed with MIGEC, and V(D)J alignment was carried out with MiXCR. Vaccine-responding clonotypes were defined with edgeR using replicate PBMC samples, requiring FDR below 0.01 and a log2 fold change above 5 up to day 15. CD4 or CD8 identity was assigned to each bulk clonotype according to whether the clonotype was present at higher abundance in the sequenced CD4 repertoire or the sequenced CD8 repertoire. The public reads were run again by TCRdb, first through fastp at Q25 and then through MiXCR, and only productive beta chains were kept. Duplicate CDR3 protein sequences are folded into a single record with the most common DNA and genes. What appears here as the V and J calls and clone size reflects TCRdb's work, not the paper's. This sample gives 300,000 to 400,000 distinct CDR3 sequences in total; around 13% of them show up just once. Clones ranked in the top ten supply around 3% of the sample.

The clonotype comes from a man aged 18 to 29 who received the YFV17D yellow fever vaccine. Sequences were derived from CD4+ T cells sorted from PBMCs, sampled 15 days after the yellow fever booster vaccination. The rearranged segments are TRBV20-1 and TRBJ1-2; the D gene cannot be resolved reliably. The CDR3 sequence is CSAKTENYGYTF. The DNA reads TGCAGTGCTAAGACGGAGAACTATGGCTACACCTTC.